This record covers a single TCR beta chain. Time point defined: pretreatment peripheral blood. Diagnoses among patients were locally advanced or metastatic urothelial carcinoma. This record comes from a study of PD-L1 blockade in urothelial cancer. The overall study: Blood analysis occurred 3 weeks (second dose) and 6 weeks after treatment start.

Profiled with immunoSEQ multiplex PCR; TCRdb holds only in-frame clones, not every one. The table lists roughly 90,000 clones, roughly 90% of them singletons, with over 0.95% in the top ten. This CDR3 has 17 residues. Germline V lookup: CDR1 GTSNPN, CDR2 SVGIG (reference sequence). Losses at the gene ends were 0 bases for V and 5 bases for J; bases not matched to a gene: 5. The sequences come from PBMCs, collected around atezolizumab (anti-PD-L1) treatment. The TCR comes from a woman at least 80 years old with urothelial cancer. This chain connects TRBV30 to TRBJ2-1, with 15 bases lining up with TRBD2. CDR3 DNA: TGTGCCTGGAGTGTACTGGGACTAGCGGGAGGAAACAATGAGCAGTTCTTC. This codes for CAWSVLGLAGGNNEQFF.